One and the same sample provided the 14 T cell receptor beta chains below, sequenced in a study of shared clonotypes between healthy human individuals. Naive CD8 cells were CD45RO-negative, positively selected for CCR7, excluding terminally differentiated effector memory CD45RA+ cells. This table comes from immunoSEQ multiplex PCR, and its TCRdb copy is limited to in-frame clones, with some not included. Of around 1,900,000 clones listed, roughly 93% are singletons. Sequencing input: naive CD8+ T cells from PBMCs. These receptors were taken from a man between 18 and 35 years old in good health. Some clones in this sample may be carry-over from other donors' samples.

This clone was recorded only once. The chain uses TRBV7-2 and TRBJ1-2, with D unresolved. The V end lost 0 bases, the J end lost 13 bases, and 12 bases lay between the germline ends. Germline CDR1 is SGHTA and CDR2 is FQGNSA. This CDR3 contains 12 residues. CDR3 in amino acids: CASSLASGERTF. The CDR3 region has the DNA TGTGCCAGCAGCTTAGCTTCAGGAGAACGCACCTTC.

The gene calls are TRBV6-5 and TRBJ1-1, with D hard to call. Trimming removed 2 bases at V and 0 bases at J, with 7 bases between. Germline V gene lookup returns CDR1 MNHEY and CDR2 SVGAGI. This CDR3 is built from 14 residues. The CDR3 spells CASSYEWVNTEAFF. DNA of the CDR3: TGTGCCAGCAGTTACGAGTGGGTGAACACTGAAGCTTTCTTT.

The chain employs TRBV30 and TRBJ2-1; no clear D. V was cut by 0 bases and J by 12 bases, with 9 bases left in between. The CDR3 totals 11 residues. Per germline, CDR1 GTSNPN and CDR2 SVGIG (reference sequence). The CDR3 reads CAWSVGIGQFF. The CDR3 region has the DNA TGTGCCTGGAGTGTAGGGATAGGGCAGTTCTTC.

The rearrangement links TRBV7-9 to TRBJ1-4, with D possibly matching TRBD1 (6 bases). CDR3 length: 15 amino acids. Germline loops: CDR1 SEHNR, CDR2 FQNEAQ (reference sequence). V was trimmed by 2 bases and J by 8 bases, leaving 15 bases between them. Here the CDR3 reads CASSLHQGPMEKLFF. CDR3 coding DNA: TGTGCCAGCAGCTTACACCAGGGGCCGATGGAAAAACTGTTTTTT.

The CDR3 nucleotides are TGTGCCATCAGTGAGTCGAAGGCAACCTGGGCAGATACGCAGTATTTT. This codes for CAISESKATWADTQYF. The V call is TRBV10-3, the J call TRBJ2-3; no definite D call. The CDR3 contains 16 residues. Per germline, CDR1 ENHRY and CDR2 SYGVKD. V was shortened by 0 bases and J by 4 bases, with 14 bases between the two germline ends.

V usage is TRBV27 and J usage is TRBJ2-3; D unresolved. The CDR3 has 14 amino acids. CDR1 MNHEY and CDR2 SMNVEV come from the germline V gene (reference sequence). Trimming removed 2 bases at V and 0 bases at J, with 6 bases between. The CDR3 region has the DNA TGTGCCAGCAGTTTAGTTTACAGCACAGATACGCAGTATTTT. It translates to CASSLVYSTDTQYF.

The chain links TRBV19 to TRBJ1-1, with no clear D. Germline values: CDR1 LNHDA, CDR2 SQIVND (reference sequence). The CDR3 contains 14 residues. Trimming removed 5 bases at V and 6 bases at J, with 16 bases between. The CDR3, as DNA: TGTGCCAGTAGTCCCCTCCCCGGGAAAGCTGAAGCTTTCTTT. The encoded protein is CASSPLPGKAEAFF.

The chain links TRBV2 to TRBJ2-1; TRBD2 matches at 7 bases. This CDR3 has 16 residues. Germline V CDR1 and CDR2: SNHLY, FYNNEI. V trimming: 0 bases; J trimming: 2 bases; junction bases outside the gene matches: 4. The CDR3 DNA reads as TGTGCCAGCAGTGAAGCGCTCCTAGCGGCCTACAATGAGCAGTTCTTC. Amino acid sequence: CASSEALLAAYNEQFF.

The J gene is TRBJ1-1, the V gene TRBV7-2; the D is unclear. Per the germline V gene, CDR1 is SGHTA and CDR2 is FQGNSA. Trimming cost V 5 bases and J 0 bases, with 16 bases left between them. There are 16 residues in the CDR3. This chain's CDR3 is CASSRGGRGMNTEAFF. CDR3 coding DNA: TGTGCCAGCAGCCGAGGAGGGCGGGGAATGAACACTGAAGCTTTCTTT.

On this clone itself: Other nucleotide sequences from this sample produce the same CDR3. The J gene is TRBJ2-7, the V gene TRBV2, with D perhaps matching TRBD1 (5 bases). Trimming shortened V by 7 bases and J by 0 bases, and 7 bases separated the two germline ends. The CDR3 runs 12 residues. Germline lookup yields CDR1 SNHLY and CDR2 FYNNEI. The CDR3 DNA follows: TGTGCCAGCATGGGGCTCTCCTACGAGCAGTACTTC. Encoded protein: CASMGLSYEQYF.

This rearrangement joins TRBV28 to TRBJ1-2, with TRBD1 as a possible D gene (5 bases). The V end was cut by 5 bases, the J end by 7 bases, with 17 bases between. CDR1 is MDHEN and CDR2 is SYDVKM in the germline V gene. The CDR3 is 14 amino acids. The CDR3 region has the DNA TGTGCCAGCAGTCCCTGGGGGGATATAGCTGGCTACACCTTC. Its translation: CASSPWGDIAGYTF.

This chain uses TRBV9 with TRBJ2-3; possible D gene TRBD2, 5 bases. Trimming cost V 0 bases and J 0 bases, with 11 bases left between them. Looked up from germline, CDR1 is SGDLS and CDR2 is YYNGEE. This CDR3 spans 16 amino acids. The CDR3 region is CASSVDGRASTDTQYF. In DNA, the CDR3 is TGTGCCAGCAGCGTAGACGGGCGGGCGAGCACAGATACGCAGTATTTT.

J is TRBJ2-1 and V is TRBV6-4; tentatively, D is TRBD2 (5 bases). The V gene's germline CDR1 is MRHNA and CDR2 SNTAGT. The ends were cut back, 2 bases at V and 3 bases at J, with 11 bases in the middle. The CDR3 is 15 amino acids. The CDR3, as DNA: TGTGCCAGCAGTGACGTCTTGAGCGGCTACAATGAGCAGTTCTTC. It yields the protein CASSDVLSGYNEQFF.

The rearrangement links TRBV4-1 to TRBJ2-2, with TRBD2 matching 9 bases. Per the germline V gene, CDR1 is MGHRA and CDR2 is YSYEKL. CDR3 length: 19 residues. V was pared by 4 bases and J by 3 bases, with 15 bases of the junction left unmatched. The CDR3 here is CASSPIRGGRLADTGELFF. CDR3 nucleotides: TGCGCCAGCAGCCCCATCCGGGGGGGAAGACTAGCGGACACCGGGGAGCTGTTTTTT.